The 27 T cell receptor beta chains reported below all come from one sample, sequenced in a study of control samples from healthy donors and cancer patients. Assay: immunoSEQ multiplex PCR; the TCRdb copy retains only in-frame clones and omits some. The sample includes about 200,000 clones, over 80% of them seen just once. Material for sequencing was blood. These receptors were collected from a man aged 30 to 39 in good health.

The V call is TRBV3-1 (or the pseudogene TRBV3-2), the J call TRBJ1-1, with a tentative D call TRBD1 (6 bases). Germline lookup yields CDR1 LGHDT and CDR2 YNNKEL (reference sequence). Trimming shortened V by 5 bases and J by 5 bases, and 18 bases separated the two germline ends. This CDR3 spans 15 amino acids. The CDR3 sequence is CASSGSKGGSTEAFF. The CDR3 bases are TGTGCCAGCAGCGGAAGTAAAGGGGGGAGTACTGAAGCTTTCTTT.

The rearrangement links TRBV6-5 to TRBJ1-2; D might be TRBD1 (5 bases). CDR1 is MNHEY, CDR2 SVGAGI, per germline. V gave up 5 bases and J gave up 5 bases, with 12 bases separating them. This CDR3 contains 13 residues. The CDR3 sequence: CASSPGTGYGYTF. DNA for the CDR3: TGTGCCAGCAGTCCCGGGACCGGATATGGCTACACCTTC.

As concerns this clone: Other DNA variants within this sample encode the same CDR3. V gene TRBV12-3 or TRBV12-4 combines with J gene TRBJ1-2; 7 bases match TRBD1. Trimming removed 3 bases from V and 11 bases from J; junction bases left unmatched: 3. CDR3 size: 11 residues. The CDR3 loop is CASSFGRGYTF. DNA for the CDR3: TGTGCCAGCAGTTTTGGCAGGGGGTACACCTTC.

The J gene is TRBJ1-5, the V gene TRBV5-8, with unresolved D. The CDR3 is 13 residues long. V lost 5 bases and J 5 bases, leaving 11 bases between the germline ends. The germline gives CDR1 SGHTS, CDR2 YDEGEE. CDR3: CASRLEQYQPQHF. As DNA, the CDR3 is TGTGCCAGCAGGCTCGAACAGTATCAGCCCCAGCATTTT.

This chain's CDR3 is CASSQRDRVNTEAFF. The CDR3 DNA reads TGTGCCAGCAGCCAGAGGGACAGGGTGAACACTGAAGCTTTCTTT. This sequence joins TRBV5-8 and TRBJ1-1; 9 nucleotides align to TRBD1. From germline, CDR1 is SGHTS and CDR2 YDEGEE. This CDR3 is built from 15 residues. J lost 0 bases, V lost 4 bases, and 4 bases had no gene match.

The rearrangement joins TRBV9 to TRBJ2-7, with 15 positions matching TRBD2. The CDR3 contains 17 residues. The V gene end was trimmed by 0 bases and the J gene end by 2 bases; junction bases not matched to a gene: 3. Germline V CDR1 and CDR2: SGDLS, YYNGEE. The CDR3 coding sequence is TGTGCCAGCAGCGTAGCAGGGACTAGCGGGGGGACCTACGAGCAGTACTTC. Translated: CASSVAGTSGGTYEQYF.

The chain links TRBV29-1 to TRBJ2-5, with 12 nucleotides matching TRBD2. The trim removed 0 bases at V and 4 bases at J, leaving 9 bases unmatched. The CDR3 runs 17 residues. Germline V CDR1 and CDR2: SQVTM, ANQGSEA. This CDR3 reads CSVEDPLAGGGTETQYF. In DNA form, the CDR3 reads TGCAGCGTTGAAGATCCGCTAGCGGGGGGGGGCACAGAGACCCAGTACTTC. Looking up the rest from reference TRBV29-1 and TRBJ2-5 gives the full variable domain: SAVISQKPSRDICQRGTSLTIQCQVDSQVTMMFWYRQQPGQSLTLIATANQGSEATYESGFVIDKFPISRPNLTFSTLTVSNMSPEDSSIYLCSVEDPLAGGGTETQYFGPGTRLLVL.

The chain has TRBV30 and TRBJ1-6; TRBD1 aligns across 8 bases. The CDR3 runs 15 residues. The germline V gene encodes CDR1 GTSNPN and CDR2 SVGIG (reference sequence). V lost 4 bases, J lost 6 bases, and 8 bases stayed unmatched. The CDR3 nucleotides are TGTGCCTGGACCAGAACGGACAGGGCTAATTCACCCCTCCACTTT. It yields the protein CAWTRTDRANSPLHF.

This chain connects TRBV12-2 to TRBJ2-7. TRBV12-2 is tagged as a pseudogene. The length of the CDR3 is 16 residues. The CDR3 bases are TGTGCAAGTCGCTTAGAAGGGGGGCGGGGCGCCTACGAGCAGTACTTC. It specifies CASRLEGGRGAYEQYF.

This clone was found a few times. The chain is built from TRBV9 and TRBJ1-2; unclear D gene. Germline CDR1 is SGDLS and CDR2 is YYNGEE. The V end lost 5 bases, the J end lost 4 bases, and 6 bases lay between the germline ends. The CDR3 consists of 11 residues. The chain's CDR3 is CASSTSYGYTF. The CDR3 DNA sequence: TGTGCCAGCAGTACAAGCTATGGCTACACCTTC.

The chain links TRBV10-3 to TRBJ1-2, with unresolved D. V lost 2 bases to trimming and J lost 4 bases, with 11 bases between them. Germline CDR1 ENHRY, CDR2 SYGVKD. CDR3 length: 14 residues. CDR3 region: CAISENNGRYGYTF. For the CDR3, the DNA is TGTGCCATCAGTGAGAACAATGGGCGCTATGGCTACACCTTC.

This chain links TRBV18 with TRBJ2-1; 14 bases align to TRBD2. With V trimmed by 2 bases and J by 5 bases, 2 bases remained unmatched. Germline V gene sequence: CDR1 KGHSH, CDR2 LQKENI. This CDR3 comprises 16 residues. CDR3 sequence reads: CASSPGLAGGDNEQFF. The CDR3, as DNA: TGTGCCAGCTCACCAGGACTAGCGGGGGGCGACAATGAGCAGTTCTTC.

The chain joins TRBV11-2 to TRBJ1-3, with unresolved D. V lost 5 bases, J lost 0 bases, and 8 bases lay in between. The V gene's germline CDR1 is SGHAT and CDR2 FQNNGV. CDR3 length: 14 residues. The CDR3 reads CASSLQYSGNTIYF. The CDR3 DNA reads TGTGCCAGCAGCCTACAGTACTCTGGAAACACCATATATTTT.

The V call is TRBV5-1, the J call TRBJ2-7; maybe TRBD2 (6 bases). CDR1 and CDR2 from the germline V gene are SGHRS and YFSETQ. Deletions cut 1 base from V and 2 bases from J, with 13 bases between. The CDR3 extends over 15 amino acids. The CDR3, as DNA: TGCGCCAGCAGCTTGTTGGGCGGGAAAGCCTACGAGCAGTACTTC. Translating gives CASSLLGGKAYEQYF.

The chain uses TRBV4-1 and TRBJ1-5, with 8 positions matching TRBD1. V dropped 0 bases and J dropped 0; count of bases not matched to a gene: 16. The CDR3 extends over 21 amino acids. Per the germline V gene, CDR1 is MGHRA and CDR2 is YSYEKL. The DNA of the CDR3 is TGCGCCAGCAGCCAAGATTCCTCCCTTGGGACAGGACGCAATAGCAATCAGCCCCAGCATTTT. Its protein is CASSQDSSLGTGRNSNQPQHF.

The chain uses TRBV2 and TRBJ1-4; no firm D call. The CDR3 runs 12 residues. Trimming took 5 bases from V and 10 from J, leaving 11 bases between them. CDR1 SNHLY and CDR2 FYNNEI come from the germline V gene. The CDR3 spells CASSLSGRKLFF. The CDR3 DNA sequence: TGTGCCAGCAGTCTCTCGGGTAGAAAACTGTTTTTT.

The rearrangement links TRBV5-4 to TRBJ1-1, with no clear D. Trimming removed 1 base at V and 6 bases at J, with 10 bases between. From germline, CDR1 is SGHNT and CDR2 YYREEE (reference sequence). The CDR3 extends over 13 amino acids. The CDR3 coding sequence is TGTGCCAGCAGCTTGACGGGGATCCCTGAAGCTTTCTTT. It specifies CASSLTGIPEAFF.

The chain recombines TRBV7-2 with TRBJ1-1; 8 bases agree with TRBD1. The junction had 2 bases not matched to a gene; V was cut back by 2 bases and J by 0 bases. The length of the CDR3 is 15 residues. CDR1 and CDR2 from the germline V gene are SGHTA and FQGNSA. The CDR3: CASSLRTGLNTEAFF. The CDR3 bases are TGTGCCAGCAGCTTAAGGACAGGGCTGAACACTGAAGCTTTCTTT.

CDR3 bases: TGTGCCAGCAGCCCTGGGACAGCCCTCAATCAGCCCCAGCATTTT. Translating it yields CASSPGTALNQPQHF. The chain is built from TRBV3-1 (or the pseudogene TRBV3-2) and TRBJ1-5; 7 nucleotides match TRBD1. CDR1 and CDR2 from the germline V gene are LGHDT and YNNKEL (reference sequence). V dropped 4 bases and J dropped 3; count of bases not matched to a gene: 6. The CDR3 loop spans 15 amino acids.

The chain carries TRBV2 and TRBJ1-2; no clear D. CDR1 and CDR2 from the germline V gene are SNHLY and FYNNEI. Trimming removed 7 bases at V and 0 bases at J, with 24 bases between. This CDR3 is built from 18 residues. The CDR3 region is CASTFPPEQNLANYGYTF. CDR3 DNA sequence: TGTGCCAGCACCTTCCCCCCGGAACAGAACCTAGCTAACTATGGCTACACCTTC.

V is TRBV2 and J is TRBJ1-5; 8 nucleotides match TRBD1. The germline CDR1 and CDR2 sequences are SNHLY and FYNNEI. The CDR3 is made up of 17 amino acids. Unmatched junction bases numbered 11, after V lost 7 bases and J lost 0 bases. CDR3 DNA sequence: TGTGCCAGCACCGATGGGACAGGAACCTATAGCAATCAGCCCCAGCATTTT. Protein: CASTDGTGTYSNQPQHF.

This clone has just a few counts. One end of the junction does not line up with germline, which may come from a read error. The chain carries TRBV29-1 and TRBJ1-2; no definite D call. The CDR3 is made up of 12 amino acids. Germline V gene data show CDR1 as SQVTM and CDR2 as ANQGSEA. The CDR3 sequence is CSVEVINYGYTF. As DNA, the CDR3 is TGCAGCGTGGAAGTGATCAACTATGGCTACACCTTC. The complete variable domain, with remaining parts taken from reference TRBV29-1 and TRBJ1-2, reads SAVISQKPSRDICQRGTSLTIQCQVDSQVTMMFWYRQQPGQSLTLIATANQGSEATYESGFVIDKFPISRPNLTFSTLTVSNMSPEDSSIYLCSVEVINYGYTFGSGTRLTVV.

This chain connects TRBV25-1 to TRBJ1-4; D may be TRBD1 (5 bases). Germline loops: CDR1 MGHDK, CDR2 SYGVNS. Trimming left V 2 bases short and J 5 bases short, with 15 bases between. CDR3 length: 16 residues. CDR3 loop: CASSESSGGMNEKLFF. CDR3 sequence (DNA): TGTGCCAGCAGTGAAAGCTCGGGGGGGATGAATGAAAAACTGTTTTTT.

The V and J genes are TRBV6-5 and TRBJ2-2; D is perhaps TRBD1 or TRBD2 (5 bases each). The CDR3 covers 14 residues. The V gene lost 7 bases and the J gene lost 2 bases, with 11 bases spanning the gap. Germline-derived CDR1 and CDR2 are MNHEY and SVGAGI. In nucleotides, the CDR3 is TGTGCCAGCAACCGGGACGGCAACACCGGGGAGCTGTTTTTT. Translating gives CASNRDGNTGELFF.

This chain joins TRBV15 and TRBJ1-3; D remains ambiguous. The CDR3 spans 14 residues. CDR1 and CDR2 from the germline V gene are LNHNV and YYDKDF (reference sequence). V was trimmed by 0 bases and J by 8 bases, leaving 11 bases between them. The CDR3 sequence is CATSRDPSRDTIYF. The CDR3 DNA sequence: TGTGCCACCAGCAGAGACCCTTCGAGAGACACCATATATTTT.

The chain is built from TRBV2 and TRBJ1-4; a possible D gene is TRBD1 (6 bases). The germline CDR1 and CDR2 sequences are SNHLY and FYNNEI. The CDR3 has 14 residues. V lost 3 bases and J lost 5, with 10 bases in between. The CDR3 bases are TGTGCCAGCAGTGATGGAAGGGGGAATGAAAAACTGTTTTTT. Its translation: CASSDGRGNEKLFF.

This clone was observed once. The chain couples TRBV18 to TRBJ2-3; D is ambiguous. Germline V gives CDR1 KGHSH, CDR2 LQKENI. V lost 1 base and J 0 bases, leaving 8 bases between the germline ends. The CDR3 covers 15 residues. CDR3 nucleotides: TGTGCCAGCTCACCACAGTTGGCTAGCACAGATACGCAGTATTTT. Translating it yields CASSPQLASTDTQYF.